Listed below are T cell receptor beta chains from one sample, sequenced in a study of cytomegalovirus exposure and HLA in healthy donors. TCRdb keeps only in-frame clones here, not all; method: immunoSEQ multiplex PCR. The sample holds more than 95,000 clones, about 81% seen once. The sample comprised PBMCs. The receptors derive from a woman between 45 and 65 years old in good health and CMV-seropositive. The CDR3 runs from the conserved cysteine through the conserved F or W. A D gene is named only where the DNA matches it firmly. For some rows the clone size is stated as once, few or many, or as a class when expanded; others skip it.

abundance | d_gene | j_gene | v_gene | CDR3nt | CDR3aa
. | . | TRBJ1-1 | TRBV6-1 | TGTGCCAGCAGTGAAGTTGGGAGGGGGGCAAACACTGAAGCTTTCTTT | CASSEVGRGANTEAFF
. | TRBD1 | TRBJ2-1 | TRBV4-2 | TGTGCCAGCAGTCAACCGTCGACAGGGGGCGGCTACAATGAGCAGTTCTTC | CASSQPSTGGGYNEQFF
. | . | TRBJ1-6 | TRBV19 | TGTGCCAGTAGTATAGCGGGTGATTCACCCCTCCACTTT | CASSIAGDSPLHF
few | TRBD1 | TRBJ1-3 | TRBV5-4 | TGTGCCAGCAGCTCCCGGGACAGGGGTCACTCTGGAAACACCATATATTTT | CASSSRDRGHSGNTIYF
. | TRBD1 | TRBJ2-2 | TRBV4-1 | TGCGCCAGCAGCCGACAGGGGACGAACACCGGGGAGCTGTTTTTT | CASSRQGTNTGELFF
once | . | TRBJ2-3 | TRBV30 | TGTGCCTGGAGTTCTTACGGGACTCGAATGGGCGATACGCAGTATTTT | CAWSSYGTRMGDTQYF
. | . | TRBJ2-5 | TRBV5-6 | TGTGCCAGCAGCTTCTACGACAGCCAAGAGACCCAGTACTTC | CASSFYDSQETQYF
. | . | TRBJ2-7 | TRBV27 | TGTGCCAGCAGTTCCCTCGGGAGTTCTGCCTACGAGCAGTACTTC | CASSSLGSSAYEQYF
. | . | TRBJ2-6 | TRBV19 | TGTGCCAGTACAGGGGCCTCCTCTGGGGCCAACGTCCTGACTTTC | CASTGASSGANVLTF
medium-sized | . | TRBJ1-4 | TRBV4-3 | TGCGCCAGCAGCCAAGGCCGGGACTCCGGAGGTGAAAAACTGTTTTTT | CASSQGRDSGGEKLFF
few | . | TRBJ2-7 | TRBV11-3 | TGTGCCAGCAGCACACAAGGACAGCTTACCTACGAGCAGTACTTC | CASSTQGQLTYEQYF